The 23 T cell receptor beta chains in this list originate from one sample, sequenced in a study of blood T cell repertoires in COVID-19. The repertoire was sequenced with immunoSEQ multiplex PCR; TCRdb's copy has only in-frame clones and lacks some. The sample records about 110,000 clones, roughly 85% being singletons. Specimen: peripheral blood. These receptors originate from a human donor in a cohort sampled during active COVID-19.

This chain connects TRBV11-1 to TRBJ2-7; perhaps TRBD1 as D (5 bases). Germline CDR1 is SGHAT and CDR2 is FQDESV (reference sequence). Trimming removed 5 bases from V and 4 bases from J, with 18 bases in between. CDR3 length: 15 amino acids. The CDR3 nucleotides read TGTGCCAGCAGCCCCCATGGGGCGATCCAATACGAGCAGTACTTC. Protein product: CASSPHGAIQYEQYF.

The rearrangement joins TRBV7-9 to TRBJ1-5, with D possibly TRBD1 on 6 matching bases. The length of the CDR3 is 18 residues. V was clipped by 5 bases and J by 3 bases, with 23 bases between them. Per the germline V gene, CDR1 is SEHNR and CDR2 is FQNEAQ (reference sequence). This chain's CDR3 is CASSPLGGRNGVNQPQHF. The CDR3 nucleotides read TGTGCCAGCAGCCCACTTGGGGGCCGAAATGGAGTCAATCAGCCCCAGCATTTT.

The chain recombines TRBV28 with TRBJ2-6; 8 bases match TRBD1. This CDR3 is built from 18 residues. CDR1 is MDHEN and CDR2 is SYDVKM in the germline V gene. V lost 4 bases, J lost 0 bases, and 8 bases stayed unmatched. This CDR3 is CASSSGTGVFSGANVLTF. The CDR3 DNA is TGTGCCAGCAGTTCCGGGACAGGAGTCTTCTCTGGGGCCAACGTCCTGACTTTC.

This clone has a handful of counts. The gene calls are TRBV3-1 (or the pseudogene TRBV3-2) and TRBJ2-7; perhaps TRBD2 as D (5 bases). CDR1 LGHDT and CDR2 YNNKEL come from the germline V gene (reference sequence). V was pared by 0 bases and J by 6 bases, with 15 bases between. The CDR3 is 15 amino acids. CDR3 region: CASSQDVRGSGEQYF. The CDR3 nucleotides read TGTGCCAGCAGCCAAGATGTCCGGGGATCGGGCGAGCAGTACTTC.

The chain links TRBV30 to TRBJ1-1; D remains unclear. The CDR3 loop spans 11 amino acids. The V gene's germline CDR1 is GTSNPN and CDR2 SVGIG (reference sequence). Trimming took 4 bases from V and 7 from J, leaving 10 bases between them. The CDR3 DNA follows: TGTGCCTGGAATCCCTCGGGTGAAGCTTTCTTT. Translation gives CAWNPSGEAFF.

V and J are TRBV4-2 and TRBJ2-3; maybe TRBD2 (6 bases). CDR1 is LGHNA, CDR2 YNFKEQ, per germline. V lost 4 bases and J lost 4, with 18 bases in between. There are 16 residues in the CDR3. CDR3 region: CASSPATSLGSDTQYF. CDR3 DNA: TGTGCCAGCAGCCCAGCCACTAGCCTTGGCTCAGATACGCAGTATTTT.

The chain recombines TRBV19 with TRBJ2-1; tentative D call: TRBD2 (5 bases). This CDR3 has 14 amino acids. CDR1 LNHDA and CDR2 SQIVND come from the germline V gene (reference sequence). Between the trimmed V and J ends, which lost 7 bases and 5 bases, there was a span of 15 bases. CDR3 residues: CASKGSGRDNEQFF. The CDR3 DNA reads as TGTGCCAGTAAAGGATCTGGGAGAGACAATGAGCAGTTCTTC.

This clone came up once. This chain joins TRBV29-1 and TRBJ2-2; 7 positions agree with TRBD1. Germline V lookup: CDR1 SQVTM, CDR2 ANQGSEA. This CDR3 is built from 13 residues. The V segment lost 6 bases and the J segment 1 base; nucleotides outside the gene matches: 2. CDR3 protein: CSVGQLNTGELFF. The CDR3 region has the DNA TGCAGCGTGGGACAGCTGAACACCGGGGAGCTGTTTTTT.

This chain connects TRBV15 to TRBJ2-3, with D possibly matching TRBD1 (5 bases). Germline CDR1 LNHNV, CDR2 YYDKDF (reference sequence). The V end was cut by 0 bases, the J end by 7 bases, with 8 bases between. The length of the CDR3 is 13 residues. The CDR3 spells CATSRDRTNTQYF. CDR3 in DNA: TGTGCCACCAGCAGAGATAGGACAAATACGCAGTATTTT.

V is TRBV25-1 and J is TRBJ2-3; D not certain. Germline CDR1 and CDR2: MGHDK and SYGVNS. The CDR3 extends over 11 amino acids. Trimming pared 4 bases from V and 6 bases from J, leaving 5 bases between. Here the CDR3 DNA reads TGTGCCAGCAGTGTGCGCGATACGCAGTATTTT. This sequence encodes CASSVRDTQYF. Together with reference TRBV25-1 and TRBJ2-3, the CDR3 gives the full variable domain: EADIYQTPRYLVIGTGKKITLECSQTMGHDKMYWYQQDPGMELHLIHYSYGVNSTEKGDLSSESTVSRIRTEHFPLTLESARPSHTSQYLCASSVRDTQYFGPGTRLTVL.

The chain recombines TRBV2 with TRBJ1-3, with a possible D match to TRBD1 (6 bases). Germline V lookup: CDR1 SNHLY, CDR2 FYNNEI. V lost 0 bases and J lost 7, with 10 bases in between. This CDR3 contains 14 residues. The CDR3 DNA reads TGTGCCAGCAGTGAAGCCACAGGGATGAACACCATATATTTT. Translating it yields CASSEATGMNTIYF.

The chain has TRBV5-1 and TRBJ1-2, with TRBD1 identical over 8 bases. CDR3 length: 12 residues. The trim removed 5 bases at V and 7 bases at J, leaving 4 bases unmatched. Germline assignment: CDR1 SGHRS and CDR2 YFSETQ. The CDR3 nucleotides are TGCGCCAGCAGACCCGACAGGGGTGGCTACACCTTC. Encoded protein: CASRPDRGGYTF.

This chain connects TRBV9 to TRBJ1-5; 9 nucleotides align to TRBD1. The CDR3 loop spans 15 amino acids. V shed 3 bases and J 1 base; nucleotides not matched to a gene: 2. The germline gives CDR1 SGDLS, CDR2 YYNGEE. The CDR3 sequence is CASSGQGGSNQPQHF. CDR3 nucleotide sequence: TGTGCCAGCAGCGGACAGGGGGGGAGCAATCAGCCCCAGCATTTT. Complete variable domain (other parts from reference TRBV9 and TRBJ1-5): DSGVTQTPKHLITATGQRVTLRCSPRSGDLSVYWYQQSLDQGLQFLIQYYNGEERAKGNILERFSAQQFPDLHSELNLSSLELGDSALYFCASSGQGGSNQPQHFGDGTRLSIL.

This clone appeared a single time. The chain carries TRBV12-3 or TRBV12-4 and TRBJ1-1; TRBD1 matches 9 bases. With 7 bases clipped from V and 3 bases from J, the junction kept 3 bases outside the gene matches. CDR3 length: 13 amino acids. The CDR3 loop reads CASTGQGYTEAFF. CDR3 bases: TGTGCCAGCACCGGACAGGGGTACACTGAAGCTTTCTTT.

The chain is built from TRBV9 and TRBJ2-3; D is unclear. V lost 4 bases and J lost 4, with 7 bases in between. The CDR3 runs 12 residues. Germline V gene sequence: CDR1 SGDLS, CDR2 YYNGEE. The CDR3 reads CASSIKPDTQYF. The CDR3 DNA reads TGTGCCAGCAGCATCAAGCCAGATACGCAGTATTTT.

The V call is TRBV4-1, the J call TRBJ1-2; no firm D call. V was shortened by 3 bases and J by 4 bases, with 6 bases between the two germline ends. CDR3 length equals 12 residues. Per germline, CDR1 MGHRA and CDR2 YSYEKL. The CDR3 is CASSQVGYGYTF. DNA for the CDR3: TGCGCCAGCAGCCAGGTCGGCTATGGCTACACCTTC.

V and J are TRBV6-6 and TRBJ1-2; TRBD1 matches at 9 bases. The germline gives CDR1 MNHNY, CDR2 SVGAGI (reference sequence). This CDR3 region has 16 residues. The J segment lost 4 bases and the V segment lost 0 bases, leaving 6 bases of the junction unmatched. The CDR3 loop is CASSYSPQGAGYGYTF. The CDR3 region has the DNA TGTGCCAGCAGTTACTCTCCACAGGGGGCAGGCTATGGCTACACCTTC.

The gene calls are TRBV28 and TRBJ2-2; no clear D. The V and J ends lost 5 bases and 7 bases respectively, with 14 bases between them. Germline V gene sequence: CDR1 MDHEN, CDR2 SYDVKM. This CDR3 has 14 amino acids. CDR3 protein: CASSPGGLSGELFF. DNA for the CDR3: TGTGCCAGCAGTCCCGGTGGGCTTAGCGGGGAGCTGTTTTTT.

This clone was found a few times. The chain couples TRBV5-1 to TRBJ2-7, with TRBD1 matching over 7 bases. Germline lookup yields CDR1 SGHRS and CDR2 YFSETQ. Losses at the gene ends were 4 bases for V and 4 bases for J; bases not matched to a gene: 2. The CDR3 has 12 amino acids. Here the CDR3 reads CASSQTGYEQYF. In DNA form, the CDR3 reads TGCGCCAGCAGCCAGACAGGGTACGAGCAGTACTTC.

This sequence joins TRBV4-2 and TRBJ2-2, with 8 bases that match TRBD2. Germline CDR1 and CDR2: LGHNA and YNFKEQ. V lost 4 bases and J lost 2; bases outside the gene matches: 12. The CDR3 length is 18 residues. The chain's CDR3 is CASSPRAAGVRNTGELFF. The CDR3, as DNA: TGTGCCAGCAGCCCCCGGGCAGCGGGAGTGCGAAACACCGGGGAGCTGTTTTTT.

The rearrangement uses TRBV3-1 (or the pseudogene TRBV3-2) and TRBJ2-7, with 12 bases lining up with TRBD2. This CDR3 has 14 residues. CDR1 and CDR2 from the germline V gene are LGHDT and YNNKEL (reference sequence). Trimming cost V 4 bases and J 6 bases; bases outside gene matches: 4. CDR3 sequence (DNA): TGTGCCAGCAGCCGTACTAGCGGGGGGTTCGAGCAGTACTTC. Translating it yields CASSRTSGGFEQYF.

The chain carries TRBV7-9 and TRBJ1-2; 7 bases match TRBD1. In germline, CDR1 is SEHNR, CDR2 FQNEAQ (reference sequence). This CDR3 spans 14 amino acids. V shed 4 bases, J shed 4 bases, and the junction held 6 bases outside the gene matches. This CDR3 reads CASSSVGTVYGYTF. DNA for the CDR3: TGTGCCAGCAGCTCCGTCGGGACAGTCTATGGCTACACCTTC.

This chain joins TRBV19 and TRBJ1-2, with 7 bases that match TRBD1. The junction had 9 bases not matched to a gene; V was cut back by 10 bases and J by 1 base. The CDR3 length is 14 residues. Germline values: CDR1 LNHDA, CDR2 SQIVND (reference sequence). The CDR3 loop reads CATHLTGLNYGYTF. DNA of the CDR3: TGTGCCACCCACCTGACAGGGCTTAACTATGGCTACACCTTC.